This TCR beta chain was profiled in a study of technical replicates of blood from several donors. TCRdb keeps only in-frame clones here, not all; method: immunoSEQ multiplex PCR. The sample holds 80,000 to 95,000 clones, around 96% seen once. The count of this clone is one. The ends were cut back, 1 base at V and 7 bases at J, with 13 bases in the middle. CDR1 is LGHNA, CDR2 YNFKEQ, per germline. The CDR3 is made up of 14 amino acids. The sequenced material came from T cells isolated from PBMCs. The chain couples TRBV4-2 to TRBJ1-2; maybe TRBD1 (5 bases). The receptor comes from a human donor in good health. The CDR3, as DNA: TGTGCCAGCAGCCAAGGGGTAGGGGAGGTTGGCTACACCTTC. It yields the protein CASSQGVGEVGYTF.